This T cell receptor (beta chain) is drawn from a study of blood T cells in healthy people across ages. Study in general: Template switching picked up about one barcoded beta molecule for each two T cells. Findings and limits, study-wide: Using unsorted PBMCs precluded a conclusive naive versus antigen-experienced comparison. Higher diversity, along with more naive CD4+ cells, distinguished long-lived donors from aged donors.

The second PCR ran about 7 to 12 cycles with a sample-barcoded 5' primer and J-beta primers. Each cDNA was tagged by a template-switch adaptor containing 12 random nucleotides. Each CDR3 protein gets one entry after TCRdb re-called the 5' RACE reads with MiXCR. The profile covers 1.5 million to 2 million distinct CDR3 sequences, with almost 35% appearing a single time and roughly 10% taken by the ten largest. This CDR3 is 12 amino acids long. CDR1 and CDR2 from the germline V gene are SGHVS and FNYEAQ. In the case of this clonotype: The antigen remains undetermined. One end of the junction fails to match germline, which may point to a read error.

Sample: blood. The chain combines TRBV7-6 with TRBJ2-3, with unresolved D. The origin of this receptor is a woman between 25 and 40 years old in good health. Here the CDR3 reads CASSLDADAQYF. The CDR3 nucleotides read TGTGCCAGCAGCTTAGATGCAGATGCGCAGTATTTT.